A single sample gave rise to the 15 T cell receptor beta chains below, sequenced in a study of OX40 agonist ivuxolimab in advanced cancers. Only in-frame clones appear in the TCRdb table, and some are missing; sequencing was by immunoSEQ multiplex PCR. The sample records tens of thousands of clones, around 87% being singletons. The starting material was CD4+ or CD8+ T cells sorted from blood, obtained in a trial of the OX40 agonist ivuxolimab. Every receptor here comes from an adult with an advanced solid tumor such as melanoma, head and neck, liver or kidney cancer.

This sequence joins TRBV2 and TRBJ1-6; perhaps TRBD1 as D (5 bases). From germline, CDR1 is SNHLY and CDR2 FYNNEI. The CDR3 contains 15 residues. Trimming stripped 6 bases from V and 8 bases from J, with 17 bases between. The CDR3 region is CASSGRSAGDSPLHF. CDR3 nucleotides: TGTGCCAGCAGCGGCCGGTCCGCGGGGGATTCACCCCTCCACTTT.

The chain employs TRBV21-1 and TRBJ2-3; the D call TRBD1 from the table was never checked on the DNA. TRBV21-1 is given as a pseudogene. The CDR3 is made up of 14 amino acids. This CDR3 reads CAGGGQVFRDTQYF. The CDR3 DNA follows: TGTGCTGGCGGGGGACAGGTTTTTAGAGATACGCAGTATTTT.

The chain carries TRBV27 and TRBJ2-7, with D tentatively TRBD2 (5 bases). The J call could be wrong; TRBJ2-5 is a better fit for the DNA end. The CDR3 is 18 residues long. The germline V gene encodes CDR1 MNHEY and CDR2 SMNVEV (reference sequence). CDR3 protein: CASIPHSPRDISWETQYF. CDR3 bases: TGTGCCAGCATCCCTCATTCCCCCCGGGATATAAGTTGGGAGACCCAGTACTTC.

This chain connects TRBV5-5 to TRBJ1-5; D is possibly TRBD1 (6 bases). The CDR3 consists of 16 residues. CDR1 and CDR2 from the germline V gene are SGHKS and YYEKEE (reference sequence). Trimming stripped 0 bases from V and 6 bases from J, with 16 bases between. The CDR3 DNA reads as TGTGCCAGCAGCTTGGCCAGTGGGCAGGGGAGTCAGCCCCAGCATTTT. It specifies CASSLASGQGSQPQHF.

The J gene is TRBJ1-2, the V gene TRBV11-1; D unclear. The CDR3 consists of 15 residues. V shed 5 bases and J shed 3 bases, with 16 bases lying between them. Per germline, CDR1 SGHAT and CDR2 FQDESV (reference sequence). CDR3 DNA sequence: TGTGCCAGCAGCCCAGTTCAGTGGAAGGACTATGGCTACACCTTC. It translates to CASSPVQWKDYGYTF. Combining the CDR3 with reference TRBV11-1 and TRBJ1-2 gives the whole variable domain EAEVAQSPRYKITEKSQAVAFWCDPISGHATLYWYRQILGQGPELLVQFQDESVVDDSQLPKDRFSAERLKGVDSTLKIQPAELGDSAMYLCASSPVQWKDYGYTFGSGTRLTVV.

V gene TRBV10-3 combines with J gene TRBJ2-7; 7 bases fit TRBD2. The CDR3 runs 13 residues. V lost 5 bases to trimming and J lost 3 bases; unmatched junction nucleotides: 4. CDR1 is ENHRY and CDR2 is SYGVKD in the germline V gene. The CDR3 DNA is TGTGCCATCAGTAAGCGGGACGACTACGAGCAGTACTTC. Protein: CAISKRDDYEQYF.

The rearrangement joins TRBV6-5 to TRBJ1-1, with D possibly matching TRBD1 (6 bases). The CDR3 runs 15 residues. V lost 5 bases and J 7 bases, leaving 20 bases between the germline ends. Germline assignment: CDR1 MNHEY and CDR2 SVGAGI. The CDR3 reads CASSTRTAGSVEAFF. The CDR3 DNA reads TGTGCCAGCAGTACCCGGACAGCAGGAAGCGTTGAAGCTTTCTTT.

This chain connects TRBV1 to TRBJ2-1; whether TRBD2, the table's D call, matches the DNA was not checked. TRBV1 is reported as a pseudogene. The length of the CDR3 is 19 residues. The CDR3 DNA reads TGCACCAGCAGCCAATTACCCGGGACTAGCGGGAGGGCCTACAATGAGCAGTTCTTC. Translated, it gives CTSSQLPGTSGRAYNEQFF.

This clone has a handful of counts. J is TRBJ2-1 and V is TRBV6-1; TRBD1 is a possible D gene (5 bases). V gave up 6 bases and J gave up 8 bases, with 14 bases separating them. The germline V gene encodes CDR1 MNHNS and CDR2 SASEGT. The CDR3 spans 13 residues. DNA of the CDR3: TGTGCCAGCAGCAGGGCAGGTGGGGATGAGCAGTTCTTC. Encoded protein: CASSRAGGDEQFF.

This clone showed up just once. CDR3 bases: TGTGCCAGCAGACCCGGGTGGAGCTCTGGGGCCAACGTCCTGACTTTC. This codes for CASRPGWSSGANVLTF. The chain combines TRBV5-8 with TRBJ2-6, with no clear D. V was clipped by 5 bases and J by 0 bases, with 12 bases between them. The CDR3 runs 16 residues. Germline V gives CDR1 SGHTS, CDR2 YDEGEE.

This chain connects TRBV9 to TRBJ1-3; D might be TRBD1 (6 bases). CDR1 is SGDLS, CDR2 YYNGEE, per germline. The CDR3 is 14 amino acids. V was trimmed by 3 bases and J by 4 bases, leaving 11 bases between them. CDR3 in DNA: TGTGCCAGCAGCGCCGGAGGGGGAGGAAACACCATATATTTT. Translated, it gives CASSAGGGGNTIYF.

This clone was counted a few times. The chain has TRBV18 and TRBJ2-3; TRBD2 matches 9 bases. CDR1 is KGHSH, CDR2 LQKENI, per germline. This CDR3 region has 15 residues. Losses at the gene ends were 3 bases for V and 5 bases for J; bases not matched to a gene: 6. This chain's CDR3 is CASSPGTSYIDTQYF. DNA of the CDR3: TGTGCCAGCTCACCTGGGACTAGCTATATAGATACGCAGTATTTT.

This rearrangement joins TRBV2 to TRBJ1-5; D is unresolved. CDR3 length: 14 residues. V was shortened by 5 bases and J by 5 bases, with 13 bases between the two germline ends. In germline, CDR1 is SNHLY, CDR2 FYNNEI. The CDR3 is CASSPLGRYQPQHF. The CDR3 region has the DNA TGTGCCAGCAGTCCCCTCGGCCGATATCAGCCCCAGCATTTT.

CDR3 sequence reads: CATSRQQGGNSPLHF. The CDR3 DNA reads as TGTGCCACCAGCAGACAACAGGGGGGGAATTCACCCCTCCACTTT. The chain carries TRBV15 and TRBJ1-6; 8 bases fit TRBD1. The CDR3 contains 15 residues. The V and J ends lost 2 bases and 7 bases, in that order; junction bases with no gene match: 4. The V gene's germline CDR1 is LNHNV and CDR2 YYDKDF (reference sequence).

The rearrangement links TRBV6-6 to TRBJ2-2; D ambiguous. Between the trimmed V and J ends, which lost 6 bases and 0 bases, there was a span of 5 bases. CDR1 is MNHNY and CDR2 is SVGAGI in the germline V gene (reference sequence). The CDR3 sequence is 13 residues long. CDR3 region: CASRSSNTGELFF. The CDR3 coding sequence is TGTGCCAGCAGATCGTCGAACACCGGGGAGCTGTTTTTT.